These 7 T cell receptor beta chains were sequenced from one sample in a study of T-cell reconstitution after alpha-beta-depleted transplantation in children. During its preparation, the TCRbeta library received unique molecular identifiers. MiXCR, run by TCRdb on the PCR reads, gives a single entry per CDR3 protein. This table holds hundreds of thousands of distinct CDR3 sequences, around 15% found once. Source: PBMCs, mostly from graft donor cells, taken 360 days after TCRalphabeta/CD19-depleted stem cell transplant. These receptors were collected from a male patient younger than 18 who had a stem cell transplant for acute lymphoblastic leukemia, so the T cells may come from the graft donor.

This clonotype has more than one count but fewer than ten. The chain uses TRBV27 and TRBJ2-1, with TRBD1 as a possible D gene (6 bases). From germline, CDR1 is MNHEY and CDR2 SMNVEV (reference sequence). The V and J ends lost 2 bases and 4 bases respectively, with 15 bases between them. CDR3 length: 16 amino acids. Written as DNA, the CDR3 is TGTGCCAGCAGTTTAAGTCAAGGACAGCTTTACAATGAGCAGTTCTTC. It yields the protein CASSLSQGQLYNEQFF.

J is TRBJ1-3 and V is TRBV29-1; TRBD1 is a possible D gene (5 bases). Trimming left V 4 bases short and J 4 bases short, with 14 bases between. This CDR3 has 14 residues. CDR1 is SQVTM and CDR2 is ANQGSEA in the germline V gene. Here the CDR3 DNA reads TGCAGCGTTGTCGACCGGGACCCGGGAAACACCATATATTTT. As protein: CSVVDRDPGNTIYF.

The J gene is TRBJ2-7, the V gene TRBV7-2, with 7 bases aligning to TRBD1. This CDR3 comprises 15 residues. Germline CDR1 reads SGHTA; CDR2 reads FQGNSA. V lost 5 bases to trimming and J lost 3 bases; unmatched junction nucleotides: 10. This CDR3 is CASSPTTGVGYEQYF. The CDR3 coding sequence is TGTGCCAGCAGCCCGACCACAGGGGTGGGCTACGAGCAGTACTTC.

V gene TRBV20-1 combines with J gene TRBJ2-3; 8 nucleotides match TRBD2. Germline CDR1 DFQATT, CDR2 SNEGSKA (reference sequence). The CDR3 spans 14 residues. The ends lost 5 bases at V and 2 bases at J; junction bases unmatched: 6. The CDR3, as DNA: TGCAGTGCTTCCAGACTAGCGCCCACAGATACGCAGTATTTT. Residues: CSASRLAPTDTQYF.

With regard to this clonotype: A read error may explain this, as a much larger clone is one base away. The CDR3 here is CASSFGEGRGETPYF. The DNA of the CDR3 is TGCGCCAGCAGCTTTGGAGAGGGGCGAGGGGAGACCCCGTACTTC. The genes are TRBV5-1 and TRBJ2-5; the D gene could be TRBD1 or TRBD2 (5 bases each). Germline loops: CDR1 SGHRS, CDR2 YFSETQ. The length of the CDR3 is 15 residues.

CDR3 sequence (DNA): TGTGCCAGCTCACCGGCCGGGACCCAAGAGACCCAGTACTTC. Translated, it gives CASSPAGTQETQYF. The gene calls are TRBV18 and TRBJ2-5; the D gene could be TRBD1 or TRBD2 (5 bases each). Germline CDR1 KGHSH, CDR2 LQKENI. CDR3 length equals 14 residues. Trimming shortened V by 3 bases and J by 1 base, and 9 bases separated the two germline ends.

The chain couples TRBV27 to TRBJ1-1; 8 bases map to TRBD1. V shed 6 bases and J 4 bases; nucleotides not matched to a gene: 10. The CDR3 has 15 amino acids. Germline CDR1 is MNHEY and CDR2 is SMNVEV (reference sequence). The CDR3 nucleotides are TGTGCCAGCAGGATATCTACAGGGGGGTTCACTGAAGCTTTCTTT. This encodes CASRISTGGFTEAFF.